The source of this T cell receptor beta chain is a study of monozygotic twins with cystic fibrosis. Study-wide results and caveats: Unrelated CF individuals shared fewer identical clonotypes than monozygotic CF twins. In 13 of 16 pairs, V gene usage was closest to the co-twin's.

The repertoire was sequenced with immunoSEQ multiplex PCR; TCRdb's copy has only in-frame clones and lacks some. The sample contains about 9,200 clones, over 99% of which appear only once. On this clone: Its specificity is unknown.

The CDR3 covers 13 residues. V was cut by 5 bases and J by 2 bases, with 9 bases left in between. Germline loops: CDR1 MNHEY, CDR2 SMNVEV (reference sequence). Sequenced sample: blood. The rearrangement joins TRBV27 to TRBJ1-2; the D is unclear. The receptor comes from a young man with cystic fibrosis. The CDR3 DNA reads as TGTGCCAGCAGTCGGCCCGGGAACTATGGCTACACCTTC. Translation gives CASSRPGNYGYTF.